The sequence of this T cell receptor beta chain was determined in a study of blood T cells in healthy people across ages. Study-level results: TCR beta diversity per million T cells fell roughly linearly with age. Since the PBMCs were unsorted, naive and antigen-experienced cells could not be conclusively compared.

It was with a sample-barcoded 5' primer and a J-beta primer mix that a second PCR of roughly 7 to 12 cycles was run. MiXCR was run by TCRdb on the 5' RACE reads, yielding one entry per CDR3 protein. The table lists about 730,000 distinct CDR3 sequences, approximately 39% of them singletons. Turning to this clonotype: Its antigen is as yet unknown.

Donation came from healthy Caucasian individuals in Russia who were aged 6 to 90. The CDR3 has 14 residues. Trimming cost V 6 bases and J 8 bases; bases outside gene matches: 10. Per germline, CDR1 MNHEY and CDR2 SMNVEV (reference sequence). The receptor was isolated from a woman between 55 and 75 years old in good health. Sequencing was done on a sample of blood. This chain joins TRBV27 and TRBJ1-2; 9 bases map to TRBD1. CDR3 coding DNA: TGTGCCAGCAGGGCCGGGACAGGGTATTGGGGCTACACCTTC. The encoded protein is CASRAGTGYWGYTF.